This TCR beta chain emerged from a study of T cell repertoires in cytomegalovirus infection. Turning to the study itself: Public TCR beta signatures marked donors with CMV infection and the matching HLA. Study outcomes and limitations: Dominant in the ex vivo response were TCR beta clonotypes restricted by HLA-C and specific for CMV. Summed public TCR beta family frequency identified CMV carriers bearing the relevant HLA.

About this clonotype: Its antigen is unknown. Just one base apart from a much larger clone, this may be a read error.

Via MiXCR, TCRdb re-called the reads, giving one row per CDR3 protein. The sample holds some 600,000 distinct CDR3 sequences, around 24% seen once. The CDR3 spans 11 residues. Germline CDR1 is SGHTA and CDR2 is FQGNSA. The V and J genes are TRBV7-2 and TRBJ1-2; TRBD1 might be the D (5 bases). The sequence derives from a human donor in good health (CMV status not recorded). Some clones in this sample may be carry-over from other donors' samples. The specimen was CD8+ T cells from PBMCs. CDR3 residues: CVSSQGDGYTF. The CDR3 DNA reads as TGTGTCAGCAGCCAGGGCGATGGCTACACCTTC.